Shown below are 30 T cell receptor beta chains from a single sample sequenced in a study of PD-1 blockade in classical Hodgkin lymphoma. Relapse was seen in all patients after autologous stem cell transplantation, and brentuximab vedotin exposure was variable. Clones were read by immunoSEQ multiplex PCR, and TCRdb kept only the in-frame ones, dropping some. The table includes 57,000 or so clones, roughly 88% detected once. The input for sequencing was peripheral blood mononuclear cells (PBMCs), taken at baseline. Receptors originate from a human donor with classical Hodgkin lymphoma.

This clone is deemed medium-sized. This CDR3 reads CASSVGQGYGYTF. The CDR3 DNA reads TGTGCCAGCAGCGTAGGTCAGGGCTATGGCTACACCTTC. The chain recombines TRBV9 with TRBJ1-2; D perhaps matches TRBD1 (5 bases). The CDR3 is 13 amino acids. The germline V gene has CDR1 SGDLS and CDR2 YYNGEE. Between the trimmed V and J ends, which lost 0 bases and 4 bases, there was a span of 7 bases.

CDR3 loop: CASSPRQYDQPQHF. In DNA, the CDR3 is TGTGCCAGCAGCCCTCGCCAATACGATCAGCCCCAGCATTTT. The chain is built from TRBV6-5 and TRBJ1-5; D not resolved. Germline CDR1 and CDR2: MNHEY and SVGAGI. V was clipped by 6 bases and J by 5 bases, with 14 bases between them. The CDR3 has 14 residues.

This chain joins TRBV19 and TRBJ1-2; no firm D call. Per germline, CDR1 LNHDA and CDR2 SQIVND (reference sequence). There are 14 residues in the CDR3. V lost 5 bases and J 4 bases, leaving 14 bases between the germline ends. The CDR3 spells CASSLFGVGYGYTF. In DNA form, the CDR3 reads TGTGCCAGTAGTCTCTTCGGGGTGGGCTATGGCTACACCTTC.

The DNA of the CDR3 is TGTGCCAGCAGCGGCTGGGCAGGGGTCGAGACCCAGTACTTC. Translated: CASSGWAGVETQYF. This rearrangement joins TRBV5-4 to TRBJ2-5; TRBD1 might be the D (6 bases). Trimming stripped 4 bases from V and 5 bases from J, with 15 bases between. The germline gives CDR1 SGHNT, CDR2 YYREEE (reference sequence). The CDR3 extends over 14 amino acids.

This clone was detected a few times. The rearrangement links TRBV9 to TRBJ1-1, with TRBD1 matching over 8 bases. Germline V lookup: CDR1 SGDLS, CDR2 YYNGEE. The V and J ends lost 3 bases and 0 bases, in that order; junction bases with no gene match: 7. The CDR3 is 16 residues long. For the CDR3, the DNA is TGTGCCAGCAGCGATGGGACAGGTAGCCTGAACACTGAAGCTTTCTTT. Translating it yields CASSDGTGSLNTEAFF.

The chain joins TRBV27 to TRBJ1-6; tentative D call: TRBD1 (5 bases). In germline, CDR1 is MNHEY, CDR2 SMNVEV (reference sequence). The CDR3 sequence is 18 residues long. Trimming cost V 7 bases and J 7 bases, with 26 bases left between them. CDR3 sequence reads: CASTSLHVGGLWNSPLHF. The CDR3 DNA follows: TGTGCCAGCACTTCATTACATGTGGGGGGACTGTGGAATTCACCCCTCCACTTT.

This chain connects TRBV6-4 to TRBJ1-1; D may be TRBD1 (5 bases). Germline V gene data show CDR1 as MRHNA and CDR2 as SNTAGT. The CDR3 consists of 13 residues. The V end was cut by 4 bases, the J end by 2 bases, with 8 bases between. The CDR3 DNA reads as TGTGCCAGCAGTGCCCGGGACAACACTGAAGCTTTCTTT. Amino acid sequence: CASSARDNTEAFF.

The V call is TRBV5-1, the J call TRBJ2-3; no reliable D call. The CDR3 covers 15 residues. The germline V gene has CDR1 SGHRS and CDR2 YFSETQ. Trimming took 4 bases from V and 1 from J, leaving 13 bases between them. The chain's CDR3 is CASSALRTGTDTQYF. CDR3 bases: TGCGCCAGCAGCGCCCTCCGGACCGGCACAGATACGCAGTATTTT.

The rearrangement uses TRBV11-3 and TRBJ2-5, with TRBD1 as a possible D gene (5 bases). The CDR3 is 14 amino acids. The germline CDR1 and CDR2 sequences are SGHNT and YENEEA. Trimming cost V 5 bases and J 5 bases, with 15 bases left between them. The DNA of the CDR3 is TGTGCCAGCAGCCCCAGGGATCAAACGGAGACCCAGTACTTC. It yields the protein CASSPRDQTETQYF.

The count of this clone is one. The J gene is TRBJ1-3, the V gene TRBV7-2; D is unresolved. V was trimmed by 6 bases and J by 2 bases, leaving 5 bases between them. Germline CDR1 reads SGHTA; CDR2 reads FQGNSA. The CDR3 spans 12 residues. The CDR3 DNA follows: TGTGCCAGCAGAAGACCTGGAAACACCATATATTTT. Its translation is CASRRPGNTIYF.

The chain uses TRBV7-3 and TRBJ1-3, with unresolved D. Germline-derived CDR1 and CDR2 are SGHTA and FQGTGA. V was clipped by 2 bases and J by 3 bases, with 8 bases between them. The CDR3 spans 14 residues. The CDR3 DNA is TGTGCCAGCAGCTTAGGTTCAGTTGGAAACACCATATATTTT. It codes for CASSLGSVGNTIYF.

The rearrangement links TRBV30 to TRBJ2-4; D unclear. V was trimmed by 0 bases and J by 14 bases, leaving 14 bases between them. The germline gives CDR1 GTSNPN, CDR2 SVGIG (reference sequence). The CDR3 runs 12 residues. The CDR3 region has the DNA TGTGCCTGGAGTGTATTCCCCGGCTCTGAGTACTTC. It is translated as CAWSVFPGSEYF. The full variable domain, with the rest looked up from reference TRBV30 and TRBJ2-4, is SQTIHQWPATLVQPVGSPLSLECTVEGTSNPNLYWYRQAAGRGLQLLFYSVGIGQISSEVPQNLSASRPQDRQFILSSKKLLLSDSGFYLCAWSVFPGSEYFGAGTRLSVL.

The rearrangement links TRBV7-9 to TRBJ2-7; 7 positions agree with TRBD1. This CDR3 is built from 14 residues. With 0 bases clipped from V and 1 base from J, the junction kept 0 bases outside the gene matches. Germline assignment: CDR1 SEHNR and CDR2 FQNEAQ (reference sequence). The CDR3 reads CASSLATGSYEQYF. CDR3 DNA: TGTGCCAGCAGCTTAGCGACAGGGTCCTACGAGCAGTACTTC.

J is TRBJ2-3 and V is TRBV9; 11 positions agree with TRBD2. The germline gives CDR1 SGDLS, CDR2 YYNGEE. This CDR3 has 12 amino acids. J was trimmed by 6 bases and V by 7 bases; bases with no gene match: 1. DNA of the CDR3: TGTGCCAGCGCTAGCGGGGGGGATACGCAGTATTTT. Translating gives CASASGGDTQYF.

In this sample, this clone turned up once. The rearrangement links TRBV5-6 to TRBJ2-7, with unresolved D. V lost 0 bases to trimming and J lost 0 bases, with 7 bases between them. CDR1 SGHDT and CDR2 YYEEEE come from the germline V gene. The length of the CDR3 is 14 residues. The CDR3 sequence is CASSLDAVSYEQYF. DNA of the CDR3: TGTGCCAGCAGCTTGGATGCAGTCTCCTACGAGCAGTACTTC.

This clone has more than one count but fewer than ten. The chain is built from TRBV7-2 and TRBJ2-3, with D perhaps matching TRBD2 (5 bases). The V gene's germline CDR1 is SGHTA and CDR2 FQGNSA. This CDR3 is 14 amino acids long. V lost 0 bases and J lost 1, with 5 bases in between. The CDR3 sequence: CASSLARGTDTQYF. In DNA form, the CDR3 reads TGTGCCAGCAGCTTAGCGCGGGGCACAGATACGCAGTATTTT.

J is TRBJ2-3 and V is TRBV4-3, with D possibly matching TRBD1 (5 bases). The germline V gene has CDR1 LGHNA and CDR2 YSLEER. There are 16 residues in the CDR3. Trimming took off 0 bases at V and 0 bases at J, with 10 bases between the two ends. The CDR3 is CASSQESHRSTDTQYF. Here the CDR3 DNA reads TGCGCCAGCAGCCAAGAGTCCCACAGGAGCACAGATACGCAGTATTTT.

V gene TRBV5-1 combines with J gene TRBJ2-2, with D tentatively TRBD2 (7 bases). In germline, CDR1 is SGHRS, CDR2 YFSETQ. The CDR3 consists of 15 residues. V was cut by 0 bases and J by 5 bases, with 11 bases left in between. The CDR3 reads CASSLAGGATGELFF. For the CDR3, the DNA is TGCGCCAGCAGCTTGGCGGGGGGCGCGACCGGGGAGCTGTTTTTT.

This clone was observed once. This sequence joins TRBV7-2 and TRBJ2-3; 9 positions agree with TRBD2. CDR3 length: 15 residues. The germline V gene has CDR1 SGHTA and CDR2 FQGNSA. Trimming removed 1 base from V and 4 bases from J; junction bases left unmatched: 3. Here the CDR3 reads CASSLVAGDSDTQYF. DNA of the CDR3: TGTGCCAGCAGCTTAGTAGCGGGGGATTCAGATACGCAGTATTTT. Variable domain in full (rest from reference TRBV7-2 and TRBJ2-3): GAGVSQSPSNKVTEKGKDVELRCDPISGHTALYWYRQSLGQGLEFLIYFQGNSAPDKSGLPSDRFSAERTGGSVSTLTIQRTQQEDSAVYLCASSLVAGDSDTQYFGPGTRLTVL.

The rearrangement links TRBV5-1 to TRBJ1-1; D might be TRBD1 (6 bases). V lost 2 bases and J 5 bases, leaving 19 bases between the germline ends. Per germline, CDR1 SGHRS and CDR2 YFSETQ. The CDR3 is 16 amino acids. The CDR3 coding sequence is TGCGCCAGCAGCTTTACAGGGACCAGGCCAGGAACTGAAGCTTTCTTT. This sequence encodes CASSFTGTRPGTEAFF.

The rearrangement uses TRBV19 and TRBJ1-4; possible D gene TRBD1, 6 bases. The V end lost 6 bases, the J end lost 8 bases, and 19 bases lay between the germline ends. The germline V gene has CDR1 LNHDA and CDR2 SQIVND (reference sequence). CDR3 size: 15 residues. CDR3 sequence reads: CASREIQGSREKLFF. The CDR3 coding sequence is TGTGCCAGTAGAGAGATACAGGGAAGTCGGGAAAAACTGTTTTTT.

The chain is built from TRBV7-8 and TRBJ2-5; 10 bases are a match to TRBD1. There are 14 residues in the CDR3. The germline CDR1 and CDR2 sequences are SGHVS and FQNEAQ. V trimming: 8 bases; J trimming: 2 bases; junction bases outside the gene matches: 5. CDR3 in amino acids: CASYGQGGQETQYF. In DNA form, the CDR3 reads TGTGCCAGCTACGGACAGGGGGGACAAGAGACCCAGTACTTC.

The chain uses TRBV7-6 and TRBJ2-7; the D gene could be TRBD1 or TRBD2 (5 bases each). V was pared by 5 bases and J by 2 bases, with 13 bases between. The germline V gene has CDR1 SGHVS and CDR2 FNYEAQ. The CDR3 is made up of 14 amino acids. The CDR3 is CASSPGTETYEQYF. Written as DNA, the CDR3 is TGTGCCAGCAGCCCCGGGACGGAAACCTACGAGCAGTACTTC.

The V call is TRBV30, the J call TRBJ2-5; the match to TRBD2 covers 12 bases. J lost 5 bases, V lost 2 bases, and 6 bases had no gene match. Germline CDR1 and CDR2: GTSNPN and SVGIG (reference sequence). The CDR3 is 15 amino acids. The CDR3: CAWSPSGGAGETQYF. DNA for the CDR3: TGTGCCTGGAGTCCTAGCGGGGGGGCTGGGGAGACCCAGTACTTC.

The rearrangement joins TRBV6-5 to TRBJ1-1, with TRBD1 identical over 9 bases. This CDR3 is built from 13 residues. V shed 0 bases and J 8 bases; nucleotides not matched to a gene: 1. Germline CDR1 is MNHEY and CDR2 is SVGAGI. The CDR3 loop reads CASSYSGTGEAFF. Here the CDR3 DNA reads TGTGCCAGCAGTTACTCCGGGACAGGGGAAGCTTTCTTT.

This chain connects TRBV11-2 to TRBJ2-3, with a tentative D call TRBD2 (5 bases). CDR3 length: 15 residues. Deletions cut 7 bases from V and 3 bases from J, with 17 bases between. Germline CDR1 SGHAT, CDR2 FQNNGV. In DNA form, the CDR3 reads TGTGCCAGCACCCTTCCGGGATCTCCAACAGATACGCAGTATTTT. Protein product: CASTLPGSPTDTQYF.

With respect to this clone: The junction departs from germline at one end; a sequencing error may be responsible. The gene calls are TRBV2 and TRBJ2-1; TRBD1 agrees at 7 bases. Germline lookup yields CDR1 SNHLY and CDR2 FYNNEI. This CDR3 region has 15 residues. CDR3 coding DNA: TGTGCCAGCAGTGATCTGGGACAGTCCTTCAATGAGCAGTTCTTC. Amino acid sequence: CASSDLGQSFNEQFF.

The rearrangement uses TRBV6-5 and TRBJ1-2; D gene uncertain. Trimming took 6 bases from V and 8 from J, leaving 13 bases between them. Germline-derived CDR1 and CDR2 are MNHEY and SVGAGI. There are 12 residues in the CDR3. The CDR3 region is CASSRWSEGYTF. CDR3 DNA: TGTGCCAGCAGCAGATGGTCGGAAGGCTACACCTTC.

The CDR3 here is CAWSVLGGREQFF. The CDR3, as DNA: TGTGCCTGGAGTGTACTTGGGGGTCGGGAGCAGTTCTTC. This chain links TRBV30 with TRBJ2-1, with D possibly called TRBD1 or TRBD2 (5 bases each). Trimming took off 0 bases at V and 10 bases at J, with 13 bases between the two ends. The germline V gene encodes CDR1 GTSNPN and CDR2 SVGIG (reference sequence). This CDR3 spans 13 amino acids.

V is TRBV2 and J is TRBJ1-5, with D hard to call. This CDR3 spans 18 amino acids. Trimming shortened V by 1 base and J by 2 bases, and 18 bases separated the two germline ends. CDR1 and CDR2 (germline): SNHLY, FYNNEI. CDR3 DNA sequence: TGTGCCAGCAGTGAAGGGCAGTTCGGTGGCAGTGGCAATCAGCCCCAGCATTTT. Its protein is CASSEGQFGGSGNQPQHF.